The T cell receptor (beta chain) under discussion was sequenced for a study of blood T cell repertoires in COVID-19. V gave up 1 base and J gave up 12 bases, with 18 bases separating them. CDR3 length equals 14 residues. Germline CDR1 and CDR2: SGHDN and FVKESK. As handled by the study authors: Amplification of reference gene primers was used by the study to estimate nucleated cell counts. Method: immunoSEQ multiplex PCR; TCRdb's copy keeps in-frame clones and lacks some. V, J and clone size were drawn from that table, and D and trimming were deduced from the DNA. The sample lists around 100,000 clones, approximately 84% occurring once.

The receptor was derived from a man aged 40-55 years with acute or convalescent COVID-19. The V call is TRBV14, the J call TRBJ2-5; D may be TRBD1 (6 bases). Sequencing was done on a sample of peripheral blood. CDR3 sequence: CASSQVSSRTAKYF. In DNA, the CDR3 is TGTGCCAGCAGCCAAGTTAGTTCACGGACAGCTAAGTACTTC.